The rows below give T cell receptor beta chains drawn from one sample of a study of blood T cell repertoires in COVID-19. Sequencing used immunoSEQ multiplex PCR; TCRdb keeps in-frame clones, though not all of them. The top ten hold 5% to 6.5% of the sample, which has roughly 100,000 clones, 69% seen once. Input material: peripheral blood. The receptors stem from a man aged 80 or over with acute or convalescent COVID-19. Each CDR3 is given without its conserved first and last residue. The D gene is left open where the match is weak.

d_call,cdr3_length,v_call,cdr3_aa
TRBD1,13,TRBV5-1,ASSLDGQGPGGYT
NA,12,TRBV11-2,ASSLRQTGNTIY
TRBD1,11,TRBV19,ASRVDRAYGYT
NA,13,TRBV4-1,ASSQETLGYSPLH
NA,11,TRBV20-1,SASRGGPYEQY
TRBD1,13,TRBV9,ASRAGTGTFGELF
TRBD2,14,TRBV2,ASSDSGRLTYNEQF
NA,12,TRBV9,ASSVVNFGGTQY
NA,13,TRBV27,ASSLTGDIFYEQY
NA,12,TRBV18,ASSPAASGVEAF
TRBD2,11,TRBV7-8,ASRGGSVDTQY
NA,12,TRBV7-9,ASSLLGADYEQY
NA,12,TRBV21-1,ASSKERRSYEQY
TRBD1,14,TRBV11-2,ASSPSPGQGARGQF
TRBD1,13,TRBV30,AWGGTGSSYNEQF
NA,12,TRBV4-1,ASSQDGGTGELF
TRBD2,14,TRBV4-1,ASSQATSGSLYEQY